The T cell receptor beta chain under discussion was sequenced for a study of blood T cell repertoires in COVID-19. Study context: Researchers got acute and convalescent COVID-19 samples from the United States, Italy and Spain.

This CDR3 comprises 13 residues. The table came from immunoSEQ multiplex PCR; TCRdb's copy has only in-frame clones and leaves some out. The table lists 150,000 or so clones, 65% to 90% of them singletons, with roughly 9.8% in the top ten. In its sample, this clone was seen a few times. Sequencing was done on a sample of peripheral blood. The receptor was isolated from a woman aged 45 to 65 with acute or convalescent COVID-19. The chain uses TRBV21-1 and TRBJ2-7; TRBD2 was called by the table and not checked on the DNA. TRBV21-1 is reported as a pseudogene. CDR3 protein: CASSKDGVYEQYF. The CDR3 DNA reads TGTGCCAGCAGCAAAGACGGGGTCTACGAGCAGTACTTC.